A single sample gave rise to the 27 T cell receptor beta chains below, sequenced in a study of blood T cell repertoires in COVID-19. Profiling relied on immunoSEQ multiplex PCR, and the TCRdb table lists in-frame clones only, not all of them. The sample contains 200,000 to 250,000 clones, around four fifths of which appear only once. Sequences were obtained from peripheral blood. Receptors were obtained from a woman over 75 with active or convalescent COVID-19.

The V gene is TRBV11-1, the J gene TRBJ1-3; TRBD1 agrees at 7 bases. Trimming cost V 5 bases and J 4 bases; bases outside gene matches: 5. Germline CDR1 SGHAT, CDR2 FQDESV (reference sequence). The CDR3 sequence is 14 residues long. The CDR3 region has the DNA TGTGCCAGCAGCGCCGGGACAGCCGGAAACACCATATATTTT. It translates to CASSAGTAGNTIYF.

V usage is TRBV13 and J usage is TRBJ2-7; 11 bases fit TRBD2. The CDR3 length is 17 residues. Per the germline V gene, CDR1 is PRHDT and CDR2 is FYEKMQ (reference sequence). Trimming removed 0 bases from V and 4 bases from J; junction bases left unmatched: 8. The CDR3 DNA sequence: TGTGCCAGCAGCTTAGGATTAGCGGGAGGGTTTAGTTACGAGCAGTACTTC. Residues: CASSLGLAGGFSYEQYF.

This clone was counted ten times or more. This chain links TRBV4-1 with TRBJ1-6; D call uncertain. There are 15 residues in the CDR3. Trimming stripped 0 bases from V and 9 bases from J, with 12 bases between. Germline CDR1 MGHRA, CDR2 YSYEKL. The CDR3 region is CASSQDLAATSPLHF. The CDR3 nucleotides read TGCGCCAGCAGCCAAGATTTGGCGGCAACTTCACCCCTCCACTTT.

The chain links TRBV6-2 or TRBV6-3 to TRBJ1-1; D possibly corresponds to TRBD1 (6 bases). This CDR3 is built from 16 residues. Trimming cost V 2 bases and J 1 base, with 14 bases left between them. Germline V lookup: CDR1 MNHEY, CDR2 SVGEGT. CDR3 sequence reads: CASSYRTGHPNTEAFF. CDR3 DNA sequence: TGTGCCAGCAGTTACCGTACGGGACACCCGAACACTGAAGCTTTCTTT.

Turning to this clone: A read error may produce the germline difference seen at one junction end. The chain links TRBV7-8 to TRBJ1-5, with D maybe TRBD1 (6 bases). Germline V gene lookup returns CDR1 SGHVS and CDR2 FQNEAQ. The CDR3 runs to 16 residues. The CDR3 nucleotides read TGTGCCAGCAGTTTAGAGGGGGGGCTACGGCATCAGCCCCAGCATTTT. It yields the protein CASSLEGGLRHQPQHF. The entire variable domain, with the rest obtained from reference TRBV7-8 and TRBJ1-5, is as follows: GAGVSQSPRYKVAKRGQDVALRCDPISGHVSLFWYQQALGQGPEFLTYFQNEAQLDKSGLPSDRFFAERPEGSVSTLKIQRTQQEDSAVYLCASSLEGGLRHQPQHFGDGTRLSIL.

This sequence joins TRBV27 and TRBJ1-1; D is uncertain. With 3 bases removed from V and 1 base from J, the gap between germline ends came to 12 bases. The CDR3 runs 15 residues. Per the germline V gene, CDR1 is MNHEY and CDR2 is SMNVEV (reference sequence). DNA for the CDR3: TGTGCCAGCAGTTTGGTTCTAGGAGAGAACACTGAAGCTTTCTTT. Its translation is CASSLVLGENTEAFF.

This chain uses TRBV7-9 with TRBJ2-3; D possibly corresponds to TRBD2 (6 bases). Trimming cost V 4 bases and J 2 bases, with 19 bases left between them. CDR3 length: 17 residues. The V gene's germline CDR1 is SEHNR and CDR2 FQNEAQ (reference sequence). In nucleotides, the CDR3 is TGTGCCAGCAGCTACATAAAGGGAGGATGGGACACAGATACGCAGTATTTT. It encodes CASSYIKGGWDTDTQYF.

This chain links TRBV5-1 with TRBJ2-5; 7 bases are a match to TRBD1. The CDR3 contains 14 residues. Germline V gives CDR1 SGHRS, CDR2 YFSETQ. The trim removed 6 bases at V and 4 bases at J, leaving 9 bases unmatched. Here the CDR3 reads CASTLDRAGETQYF. The CDR3 DNA reads TGCGCCAGCACCTTAGACAGGGCGGGAGAGACCCAGTACTTC.

This clone was seen a handful of times. The chain links TRBV2 to TRBJ1-2; tentative D call: TRBD1 (6 bases). V shed 6 bases and J shed 7 bases, with 15 bases lying between them. The CDR3 length is 13 residues. CDR1 SNHLY and CDR2 FYNNEI come from the germline V gene. The CDR3 DNA follows: TGTGCCAGCAGCCCGCGGGGGGCGTTTGGCTACACCTTC. Translation gives CASSPRGAFGYTF.

V usage is TRBV5-1 and J usage is TRBJ2-2, with 8 bases identical to TRBD1. This CDR3 spans 15 amino acids. Germline lookup yields CDR1 SGHRS and CDR2 YFSETQ. With V trimmed by 6 bases and J by 0 bases, 4 bases remained unmatched. The CDR3 region is CASTQGASNTGELFF. The CDR3 coding sequence is TGCGCCAGCACTCAGGGGGCATCGAACACCGGGGAGCTGTTTTTT.

V and J are TRBV29-1 and TRBJ2-1; 8 bases match TRBD1. CDR1 is SQVTM, CDR2 ANQGSEA, per germline. The CDR3 length is 13 residues. The ends lost 3 bases at V and 8 bases at J; junction bases unmatched: 6. The chain's CDR3 is CSVDRTGGYEQFF. The CDR3, as DNA: TGCAGCGTTGACAGAACAGGGGGATATGAGCAGTTCTTC.

This chain connects TRBV3-1 (or the pseudogene TRBV3-2) to TRBJ1-3, with D possibly being TRBD1 (5 bases). Germline loops: CDR1 LGHDT, CDR2 YNNKEL (reference sequence). The CDR3 contains 15 residues. V was cut by 1 base and J by 2 bases, with 9 bases left in between. The CDR3 DNA follows: TGTGCCAGCAGCCAAGTAAGGGGAACTGGAAACACCATATATTTT. Encoded protein: CASSQVRGTGNTIYF.

The V gene is TRBV5-1, the J gene TRBJ2-1; weak D call: TRBD2 (6 bases). The germline V gene has CDR1 SGHRS and CDR2 YFSETQ. This CDR3 spans 15 amino acids. Trimming took off 3 bases at V and 5 bases at J, with 15 bases between the two ends. CDR3 bases: TGCGCCAGCAGCTCTACTGCGGGAATTAACAATGAGCAGTTCTTC. This gives the protein CASSSTAGINNEQFF.

This clone is a singleton in its sample. The chain joins TRBV2 to TRBJ1-1; D might be TRBD1 (5 bases). The CDR3 loop spans 15 amino acids. Per the germline V gene, CDR1 is SNHLY and CDR2 is FYNNEI. V gave up 7 bases and J gave up 0 bases, with 15 bases separating them. The CDR3: CASKDRQGLNTEAFF. CDR3 nucleotides: TGTGCCAGCAAGGACCGGCAGGGCTTGAACACTGAAGCTTTCTTT.

The J gene is TRBJ1-4, the V gene TRBV28, with D tentatively TRBD1 (5 bases). Germline lookup yields CDR1 MDHEN and CDR2 SYDVKM. This CDR3 comprises 11 residues. V lost 6 bases and J 8 bases, leaving 7 bases between the germline ends. The CDR3 DNA reads TGTGCCAGCAGGCGGGACGAAAAACTGTTTTTT. This translates into CASRRDEKLFF.

The chain couples TRBV6-1 to TRBJ1-1, with D unresolved. The CDR3 sequence is 17 residues long. V was shortened by 2 bases and J by 4 bases, with 20 bases between the two germline ends. Germline loops: CDR1 MNHNS, CDR2 SASEGT. The CDR3 DNA reads as TGTGCCAGCAGTGAACCCCCGACAACCCGCAGCTTCACTGAAGCTTTCTTT. Residues: CASSEPPTTRSFTEAFF.

V is TRBV29-1 and J is TRBJ1-1; TRBD1 might be the D (6 bases). From germline, CDR1 is SQVTM and CDR2 ANQGSEA. V lost 5 bases, J lost 8 bases, and 12 bases lay in between. The CDR3 covers 11 residues. The CDR3 region has the DNA TGCAGCGTTCGGACAGTCAAAGAAGCTTTCTTT. This translates into CSVRTVKEAFF.

With respect to this clone: This same CDR3 is encoded by further DNA sequences in the sample. The CDR3: CASSLTGTNEKLFF. As DNA, the CDR3 is TGCGCCAGCAGCTTGACAGGAACTAATGAAAAACTGTTTTTT. V and J are TRBV5-1 and TRBJ1-4, with D maybe TRBD1 (5 bases). The CDR3 spans 14 residues. The germline V gene has CDR1 SGHRS and CDR2 YFSETQ. Trimming removed 1 base from V and 1 base from J, with 5 bases in between.

The chain couples TRBV7-6 to TRBJ1-1; weak D call: TRBD1 (5 bases). This CDR3 is 13 amino acids long. Germline V gives CDR1 SGHVS, CDR2 FNYEAQ. The ends were cut back, 5 bases at V and 10 bases at J, with 17 bases in the middle. The CDR3 sequence: CASSPGGGSGAFF. The DNA of the CDR3 is TGTGCCAGCAGCCCGGGCGGGGGGAGTGGAGCTTTCTTT. The complete variable domain, with remaining parts taken from reference TRBV7-6 and TRBJ1-1, reads GAGVSQSPRYKVTKRGQDVALRCDPISGHVSLYWYRQALGQGPEFLTYFNYEAQQDKSGLPNDRFSAERPEGSISTLTIQRTEQRDSAMYRCASSPGGGSGAFFGQGTRLTVV.

V gene TRBV18 combines with J gene TRBJ2-7; maybe TRBD2 (5 bases). CDR1 and CDR2 from the germline V gene are KGHSH and LQKENI. V lost 2 bases, J lost 3 bases, and 11 bases lay in between. The CDR3 covers 14 residues. In nucleotides, the CDR3 is TGTGCCAGCTCACCAGGACCTAGCAGCTACGAGCAGTACTTC. It translates to CASSPGPSSYEQYF.

The V and J genes are TRBV27 and TRBJ2-1; 7 bases match TRBD2. This CDR3 is built from 15 residues. V was pared by 2 bases and J by 2 bases, with 3 bases of the junction left unmatched. Germline-derived CDR1 and CDR2 are MNHEY and SMNVEV (reference sequence). CDR3 protein: CASSLTSVAYNEQFF. The DNA for the CDR3 is TGTGCCAGCAGTTTAACTAGCGTAGCCTACAATGAGCAGTTCTTC.

The gene calls are TRBV30 and TRBJ1-2; 8 bases are a match to TRBD1. CDR1 is GTSNPN, CDR2 SVGIG, per germline (reference sequence). Trimming cost V 0 bases and J 0 bases; bases outside gene matches: 6. This CDR3 has 16 residues. DNA of the CDR3: TGTGCCTGGAGTGTGACAGGGGTCGGGGCTAACTATGGCTACACCTTC. This codes for CAWSVTGVGANYGYTF. The full variable domain, in which reference TRBV30 and TRBJ1-2 provide the parts outside the CDR3, is SQTIHQWPATLVQPVGSPLSLECTVEGTSNPNLYWYRQAAGRGLQLLFYSVGIGQISSEVPQNLSASRPQDRQFILSSKKLLLSDSGFYLCAWSVTGVGANYGYTFGSGTRLTVV.

This chain links TRBV28 with TRBJ2-1; D perhaps matches TRBD1 (6 bases). Germline CDR1 is MDHEN and CDR2 is SYDVKM. There are 17 residues in the CDR3. Trimming removed 7 bases from V and 0 bases from J, with 19 bases in between. CDR3 region: CASTSRQGLSSYNEQFF. The DNA for the CDR3 is TGTGCCAGCACCTCCCGCCAGGGGCTGAGCTCCTACAATGAGCAGTTCTTC.

V usage is TRBV7-6 and J usage is TRBJ2-3; weak D call: TRBD2 (6 bases). The CDR3 spans 14 residues. Germline V gene lookup returns CDR1 SGHVS and CDR2 FNYEAQ. V dropped 1 base and J dropped 1 base, with 6 bases sitting between them. This chain's CDR3 is CASSLERGTDTQYF. The DNA for the CDR3 is TGTGCCAGCAGCTTAGAGCGGGGCACAGATACGCAGTATTTT.

The chain is built from TRBV2 and TRBJ2-7; TRBD2 agrees at 7 bases. This CDR3 is built from 13 residues. CDR1 is SNHLY and CDR2 is FYNNEI in the germline V gene. The J segment lost 3 bases and the V segment lost 7 bases, leaving 6 bases of the junction unmatched. CDR3 loop: CASNLADYYEQYF. DNA of the CDR3: TGTGCCAGCAATCTAGCGGACTACTACGAGCAGTACTTC.

The J gene is TRBJ2-3, the V gene TRBV6-6, with a tentative D call TRBD2 (6 bases). V lost 0 bases, J lost 0 bases, and 10 bases lay in between. The germline V gene has CDR1 MNHNY and CDR2 SVGAGI (reference sequence). This CDR3 has 16 residues. CDR3 bases: TGTGCCAGCAGTTACTCACAGCGGGCTAGCACAGATACGCAGTATTTT. Amino acids: CASSYSQRASTDTQYF.

The chain is built from TRBV5-1 and TRBJ1-1; weak D call: TRBD1 (5 bases). The ends were cut back, 2 bases at V and 5 bases at J, with 10 bases in the middle. This CDR3 has 13 amino acids. The germline CDR1 and CDR2 sequences are SGHRS and YFSETQ. The CDR3 nucleotides read TGCGCCAGCAGCTTCTCCAGGGTGACTGAAGCTTTCTTT. It is translated as CASSFSRVTEAFF. Together with reference TRBV5-1 and TRBJ1-1, the CDR3 gives the full variable domain: KAGVTQTPRYLIKTRGQQVTLSCSPISGHRSVSWYQQTPGQGLQFLFEYFSETQRNKGNFPGRFSGRQFSNSRSEMNVSTLELGDSALYLCASSFSRVTEAFFGQGTRLTVV.